This TCR beta chain was sequenced during a study of Ad26.COV2.S vaccination and SARS-CoV-2 variants. Study-wide points: Measurements of TCR breadth and depth may have given underestimates of the total T cell responses.

This clone was observed many times. The antigen remains unidentified. J was trimmed by 6 bases and V by 7 bases; bases with no gene match: 15. CDR3 length: 15 amino acids. The V gene's germline CDR1 is SQVTM and CDR2 ANQGSEA. Libraries were prepared by immunoSEQ multiplex PCR; TCRdb keeps only in-frame clonotypes and omits some of them. The sample includes almost 400,000 clones, 89% of them seen just once. The treatment was: over 15 received Ad26.COV2.S at low or high dose, single or two shots; 5 received placebo; per-sample allocation not given. Sampling was performed 63 days after the first vaccine or placebo injection.

The origin of this receptor is a person aged 18-60 years who received the Ad26.COV2.S COVID-19 vaccine or a placebo. The material sequenced was peripheral blood, taken in a trial of Ad26.COV2.S vaccine versus placebo. The gene calls are TRBV29-1 and TRBJ1-2; 9 nucleotides agree with TRBD1. The CDR3 sequence is CSASGTGRGENGYTF. CDR3 bases: TGCAGCGCCTCCGGGACAGGGCGAGGGGAGAATGGCTACACCTTC.